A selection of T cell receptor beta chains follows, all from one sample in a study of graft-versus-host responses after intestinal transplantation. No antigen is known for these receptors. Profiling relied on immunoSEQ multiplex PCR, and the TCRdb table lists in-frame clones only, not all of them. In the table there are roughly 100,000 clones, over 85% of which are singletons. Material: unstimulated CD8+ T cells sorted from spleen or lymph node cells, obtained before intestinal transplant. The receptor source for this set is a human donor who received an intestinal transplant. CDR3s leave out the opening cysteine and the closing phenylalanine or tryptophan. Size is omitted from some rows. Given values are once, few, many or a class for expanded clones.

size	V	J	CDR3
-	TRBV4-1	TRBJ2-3	ASSQVTSGGTDTQY
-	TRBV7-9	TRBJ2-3	ASSSPPNADTQY
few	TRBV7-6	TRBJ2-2	ASSGLLTGELF
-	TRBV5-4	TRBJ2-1	ASSLADQGEDEQF
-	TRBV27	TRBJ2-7	ASSFTATYEQY
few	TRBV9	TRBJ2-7	ASSDSGGGVYEQY
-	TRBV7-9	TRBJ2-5	ASSRTGNPQETQY
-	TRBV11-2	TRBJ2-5	ASRERDHSRGTQY
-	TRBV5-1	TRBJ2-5	ASLTQETQY
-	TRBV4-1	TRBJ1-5	ASSQDGGFDQPQH
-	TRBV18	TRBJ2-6	ASSPYPGQGISGANVLT
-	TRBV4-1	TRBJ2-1	ASSLRDREGNEQF